The sequence of this TCR beta chain was determined in a study of response to subunit inactivated influenza vaccine. Trimming shortened V by 5 bases and J by 2 bases, and 15 bases separated the two germline ends. The V gene's germline CDR1 is DFQATT and CDR2 SNEGSKA (reference sequence). CDR3 size: 14 residues. Whole-study results and caveats: Every seasonal influenza vaccination brings in few new T cells, the authors suggested.

At least ten counts were recorded for this clonotype. What it binds is not known. Each CDR3 protein gets one entry after TCRdb re-called the RT-PCR reads with MiXCR. This table holds more than 600,000 distinct CDR3 sequences, about a fifth found once. The chain is built from TRBV20-1 and TRBJ2-5; a weak D match, TRBD1 (5 bases). Sequencing used PBMCs from blood, obtained less than 6 days after vaccination. The sequence was obtained from a man in his forties or fifties who received an inactivated influenza vaccine. For the CDR3, the DNA is TGCAGTGCTTACGGTACCAGGGCTCAAGAGACCCAGTACTTC. It yields the protein CSAYGTRAQETQYF.